Presented here are 3 T cell receptor beta chains from one specimen sequenced in a study of CD8 T cells in ankylosing spondylitis. These receptors' targets are unknown. TCRdb used MiXCR to reprocess the 5' RACE reads, holding one entry per CDR3 protein. This table holds 450,000 or so distinct CDR3 sequences, roughly 26% found once. Study-level points and caveats: Blood of patients with ankylosing spondylitis appeared to be characterized by a TCR beta motif of eight highly homologous variants.

The sample consisted of blood, either unsorted or a sorted T cell fraction (not recorded which). All receptors come from a male donor with ankylosing spondylitis.

The rearrangement uses TRBV11-2 and TRBJ2-1; no clear D. Germline CDR1 SGHAT, CDR2 FQNNGV. This CDR3 contains 15 residues. V was pared by 7 bases and J by 0 bases, with 13 bases between. The CDR3 loop is CASTPSLSSYNEQFF. In nucleotides, the CDR3 is TGTGCCAGCACCCCTTCTCTGAGCTCCTACAATGAGCAGTTCTTC. Complete variable domain (other parts from reference TRBV11-2 and TRBJ2-1): EAGVAQSPRYKIIEKRQSVAFWCNPISGHATLYWYQQILGQGPKLLIQFQNNGVVDDSQLPKDRFSAERLKGVDSTLKIQPAKLEDSAVYLCASTPSLSSYNEQFFGPGTRLTVL.

The CDR3 protein is CASSTGTGGTNQPQHF. DNA of the CDR3: TGCGCCAGCAGCACCGGGACAGGGGGCACCAATCAGCCCCAGCATTTT. The rearrangement links TRBV5-1 to TRBJ1-5, with 12 bases aligning to TRBD1. CDR3 length: 16 amino acids. Trimming removed 4 bases from V and 3 bases from J; junction bases left unmatched: 5. Germline V CDR1 and CDR2: SGHRS, YFSETQ.

The chain couples TRBV18 to TRBJ2-2; 8 bases agree with TRBD1. V gave up 1 base and J gave up 1 base; unmatched junction bases: 2. The V gene's germline CDR1 is KGHSH and CDR2 LQKENI. This CDR3 comprises 16 residues. CDR3 in DNA: TGTGCCAGCTCACCACGGGGACAGGTGAACACCGGGGAGCTGTTTTTT. It yields the protein CASSPRGQVNTGELFF.